This TCR beta chain was captured in a study of blood T cells in healthy people across ages. Findings and caveats of the study: The unsorted PBMCs prevented any conclusive comparison of naive versus antigen-experienced cells.

Turning to this clonotype: Its antigen is unidentified.

Alongside a J-beta primer mix, a sample-barcoded 5' primer served in a second PCR lasting about 7 to 12 cycles. From the 5' RACE reads, TCRdb called clonotypes with MiXCR, one entry per CDR3 protein. The table records 1.5 million to 1.8 million distinct CDR3 sequences, 35% to 45% of them present only once. Material: blood. The origin of this receptor is a woman younger than 30 in good health.

CDR3 in DNA: TGCGCCAGCAGCCAAGCGACGGGGGGAACCACAGATACGCAGTATTTT. As protein: CASSQATGGTTDTQYF. This sequence joins TRBV4-3 and TRBJ2-3; 7 bases match TRBD2. CDR3 length equals 16 residues. Germline CDR1 is LGHNA and CDR2 is YSLEER. V lost 1 base, J lost 2 bases, and 6 bases stayed unmatched.